These T cell receptor beta chains were read from a single sample in a study of T cells expressing NK-cell markers. Each CDR3 protein gets one entry in TCRdb, which reprocessed the 5' RACE reads and gives no DNA. The sample's table shows around 550,000 distinct CDR3 sequences. The sample was blood T cells: a sorted CD56 or NKG2C T cell subset, CD4+ or CD8+ T cells, or bulk PBMC T cells (not recorded which). These receptors were taken from a man aged 18 to 30 in good health. Each CDR3 is given with its conserved first and last residue. The order of the fields is V gene, J gene, CDR3 protein.

v_call: TRBV7-9; j_call: TRBJ2-1; cdr3_aa: CASRIGALAGGPNEQFF
v_call: TRBV15; j_call: TRBJ2-7; cdr3_aa: CATSPTSGRAGYYEQYF
v_call: TRBV27; j_call: TRBJ2-3; cdr3_aa: CGSSEGLAGARTQYF
v_call: TRBV6-2/TRBV6-3; j_call: TRBJ2-5; cdr3_aa: CASSSSVGTQYF
v_call: TRBV6-1; j_call: TRBJ1-1; cdr3_aa: CASVTFSPGGTEAFF
v_call: TRBV9; j_call: TRBJ2-3; cdr3_aa: CASSVDLGREADTQYF
v_call: TRBV29-1; j_call: TRBJ2-1; cdr3_aa: CSVEGQTSGRGTYNEQFF
v_call: TRBV12-3/TRBV12-4; j_call: TRBJ2-3; cdr3_aa: CASSRTSGTDTQYF
v_call: TRBV7-2; j_call: TRBJ2-1; cdr3_aa: CASSLVVTQNNEQFF
v_call: TRBV29-1; j_call: TRBJ1-1; cdr3_aa: CSAKNGQGDGEAFF
v_call: TRBV6-2/TRBV6-3; j_call: TRBJ2-3; cdr3_aa: CASSYLAGGPVTQYF
v_call: TRBV7-2; j_call: TRBJ2-1; cdr3_aa: CASSFAGLSSYNEQFF
v_call: TRBV5-1; j_call: TRBJ2-7; cdr3_aa: CASSIPTGSGYEQYF
v_call: TRBV5-1; j_call: TRBJ2-5; cdr3_aa: CASSLAGERYQAQYF
v_call: TRBV7-9; j_call: TRBJ2-7; cdr3_aa: CASTTLAGSYEQYF
v_call: TRBV28; j_call: TRBJ2-3; cdr3_aa: CASSFTVSTDTQYF
v_call: TRBV19; j_call: TRBJ2-1; cdr3_aa: CASLPQARAGYNEQFF
v_call: TRBV27; j_call: TRBJ2-5; cdr3_aa: CASSSWGLAGKETQYF
v_call: TRBV12-3/TRBV12-4; j_call: TRBJ2-7; cdr3_aa: CASTSTTMYEQYF
v_call: TRBV10-2; j_call: TRBJ2-3; cdr3_aa: CASSPIPSGRRALRRTQYF
v_call: TRBV6-2/TRBV6-3; j_call: TRBJ2-1; cdr3_aa: CASTNSVNEQFF
v_call: TRBV2; j_call: TRBJ2-7; cdr3_aa: CASSQNRGSSYEQYF
v_call: TRBV6-1; j_call: TRBJ1-2; cdr3_aa: CASRHPQGVGYGYTF
v_call: TRBV4-3; j_call: TRBJ1-5; cdr3_aa: CASSQDLPRGSNQPQHF
v_call: TRBV29-1; j_call: TRBJ2-5; cdr3_aa: CSVEGGGLAGDLKTQYF
v_call: TRBV29-1; j_call: TRBJ2-1; cdr3_aa: CSVDLAGGKDEQFF
v_call: TRBV7-9; j_call: TRBJ2-6; cdr3_aa: CASSLDLTASNVLTF
v_call: TRBV20-1; j_call: TRBJ1-2; cdr3_aa: CSASREGVRVNYGYTF
v_call: TRBV5-5; j_call: TRBJ2-5; cdr3_aa: CASSLTSGTPGTQYF
v_call: TRBV10-3; j_call: TRBJ2-1; cdr3_aa: CAISESVAGDQFF
v_call: TRBV20-1; j_call: TRBJ1-1; cdr3_aa: CSAREGVSPVNTEAFF
v_call: TRBV5-6; j_call: TRBJ1-2; cdr3_aa: CASSLTDRGGYTF
v_call: TRBV12-3/TRBV12-4; j_call: TRBJ2-2; cdr3_aa: CASSEGSNTGELFF